Shown below are 17 T cell receptor beta chains from a single sample sequenced in a study of T cells in Graves' hyperthyroidism and ophthalmopathy (dated 2019 in TCRdb). Library prep was done by multiplex PCR. Sequenced on an Illumina HiSeq 2000. Amplification of TCR beta CDR3 regions was carried out from RNA transcripts. The first round of RT-PCR for the TCR CDR3 was performed with the HTBI primer set and the Qiagen OneStep RT-PCR kit. TCRdb applied fastp at Q25 and MiXCR to the public reads, then kept only in-frame beta chains. Duplicate CDR3 protein sequences are folded into a single record with the most common DNA and genes. This sample holds under 450,000 distinct CDR3 sequences; approximately 17% were observed only once. The ten top clones hold around a third of the sample. The sample consisted of blood. These TCRs come from a woman between 25 and 40 years old with Graves' hyperthyroidism that later progressed to Graves' ophthalmopathy.

CDR3: CASSSGLLKGEQYF. CDR3 nucleotides: TGTGCCAGCAGCTCGGGACTTCTTAAGGGTGAGCAGTACTTC. The chain links TRBV13 to TRBJ2-7; the D gene is possibly TRBD2 (6 bases). This CDR3 region has 14 residues. Deletions cut 4 bases from V and 7 bases from J, with 17 bases between. Germline V gene data show CDR1 as PRHDT and CDR2 as FYEKMQ (reference sequence).

This clonotype appeared many times. The chain links TRBV7-2 to TRBJ1-2; perhaps TRBD1 as D (6 bases). Looked up from germline, CDR1 is SGHTA and CDR2 is FQGNSA. With 4 bases removed from V and 5 bases from J, the gap between germline ends came to 17 bases. The CDR3 runs to 15 residues. As DNA, the CDR3 is TGTGCCAGCAGCTCTACAGGGAGGCGGCTATATGGCTACACCTTC. This codes for CASSSTGRRLYGYTF.

In this sample, this clonotype turned up many times. The rearrangement joins TRBV6-1 to TRBJ2-3, with 10 nucleotides matching TRBD2. CDR3 length: 15 amino acids. Germline values: CDR1 MNHNS, CDR2 SASEGT. Trimming at V came to 7 bases and at J to 4 bases, leaving 8 bases not matched to a gene. CDR3 sequence (DNA): TGTGCCAGCACCCTCAGCGGGAGGGCAGCAGATACGCAGTATTTT. Translated: CASTLSGRAADTQYF.

About this clonotype itself: A much larger clonotype is one base distant, so this may be a read error. It is likely a read error, because the conserved phenylalanine at the end of the CDR3 is missing. The gene calls are TRBV19 and TRBJ1-1; tentatively, D is TRBD1 (5 bases). Germline V lookup: CDR1 LNHDA, CDR2 SQIVND (reference sequence). V lost 3 bases, J lost 1 base, and 15 bases lay in between. This CDR3 comprises 16 residues. In nucleotides, the CDR3 is TGTGCCAGTAGTATGGAATGGGGGTTGGAGAACACTGAAGCTTTCCTT. Its translation is CASSMEWGLENTEAFL.

The rearrangement uses TRBV6-1 and TRBJ2-5, with 7 nucleotides matching TRBD1. Looked up from germline, CDR1 is MNHNS and CDR2 is SASEGT. This CDR3 contains 17 residues. The V and J ends lost 5 bases and 1 base, in that order; junction bases with no gene match: 13. The CDR3 loop is CASSRPNAWDSQETQYF. The DNA of the CDR3 is TGTGCCAGCAGTCGACCAAACGCCTGGGACAGCCAAGAGACCCAGTACTTC.

This clonotype occurred a few times. The chain carries TRBV4-1 and TRBJ1-4, with TRBD1 identical over 7 bases. V dropped 0 bases and J dropped 5; count of bases not matched to a gene: 9. This CDR3 comprises 17 residues. Germline CDR1 is MGHRA and CDR2 is YSYEKL. The DNA for the CDR3 is TGCGCCAGCAGCCAAGACGGTAGTAGGACAGGAAATGAAAAACTGTTTTTT. Its translation is CASSQDGSRTGNEKLFF.

This clonotype was found many times. The rearrangement joins TRBV20-1 to TRBJ1-1; 7 bases map to TRBD1. The CDR3 runs 13 residues. Germline lookup yields CDR1 DFQATT and CDR2 SNEGSKA (reference sequence). CDR3 sequence reads: CTKTGVENTEAFF. The CDR3 DNA is TGCACGAAAACAGGGGTGGAGAACACTGAAGCTTTCTTT.

There are many counts of this clonotype. This chain connects TRBV28 to TRBJ2-1; D tentatively reads TRBD1 or TRBD2 (6 bases each). The CDR3 length is 18 residues. The V end lost 2 bases, the J end lost 8 bases, and 25 bases lay between the germline ends. CDR1 is MDHEN, CDR2 SYDVKM, per germline. CDR3 bases: TGTGCCAGCAGTTTAGGGGGGCAAAGCGGGTCAGTCCCGGATGAGCAGTTCTTC. Protein: CASSLGGQSGSVPDEQFF.

This rearrangement joins TRBV5-1 to TRBJ2-7, with D perhaps matching TRBD1 (5 bases). V lost 1 base, J lost 5 bases, and 13 bases lay in between. This CDR3 has 14 amino acids. The V gene's germline CDR1 is SGHRS and CDR2 YFSETQ. DNA for the CDR3: TGCGCCAGCAGCTTGCAGGGAACGGTCAACGAGCAGTACTTC. Amino acids: CASSLQGTVNEQYF.

This clonotype occurred many times. V and J are TRBV14 and TRBJ1-2; 9 positions match TRBD1. The CDR3 has 15 amino acids. V gave up 4 bases and J gave up 6 bases; unmatched junction bases: 9. CDR1 and CDR2 from the germline V gene are SGHDN and FVKESK. The CDR3 reads CASSLLTGGYDGYTF. The CDR3 coding sequence is TGTGCCAGCAGCCTACTGACAGGGGGATATGATGGCTACACCTTC.

The chain uses TRBV29-1 and TRBJ2-3; 9 bases match TRBD1. With V trimmed by 6 bases and J by 1 base, 8 bases remained unmatched. Germline CDR1 and CDR2: SQVTM and ANQGSEA. This CDR3 is built from 15 residues. The DNA of the CDR3 is TGCAGCGTGGGGGACAGGGAAGAGGGCACAGATACGCAGTATTTT. Amino acid sequence: CSVGDREEGTDTQYF.

This clonotype was detected a few times. The chain recombines TRBV20-1 with TRBJ1-6; D gene uncertain. Germline loops: CDR1 DFQATT, CDR2 SNEGSKA (reference sequence). V lost 3 bases and J lost 7, with 13 bases in between. This CDR3 comprises 14 residues. This CDR3 is CSARILPGNSPLHF. The CDR3 DNA reads as TGCAGTGCTAGGATCCTCCCAGGAAATTCACCCCTCCACTTT.

This chain links TRBV7-9 with TRBJ2-1, with unresolved D. Trimming took off 5 bases at V and 0 bases at J, with 17 bases between the two ends. The CDR3 is 17 amino acids. Per germline, CDR1 SEHNR and CDR2 FQNEAQ (reference sequence). The CDR3 spells CASSPAPLPSSYNEQFF. In DNA, the CDR3 is TGTGCCAGCAGCCCCGCCCCGCTCCCGAGCTCCTACAATGAGCAGTTCTTC.

The chain carries TRBV30 and TRBJ1-1; no clear D gene. The CDR3 covers 12 residues. The germline V gene has CDR1 GTSNPN and CDR2 SVGIG (reference sequence). V lost 0 bases and J 5 bases, leaving 7 bases between the germline ends. Here the CDR3 reads CAWSVEGTEAFF. In DNA, the CDR3 is TGTGCCTGGAGTGTAGAAGGGACTGAAGCTTTCTTT.

This chain connects TRBV29-1 to TRBJ2-1; 9 bases line up with TRBD1. The germline gives CDR1 SQVTM, CDR2 ANQGSEA. The CDR3 totals 15 residues. V lost 7 bases and J lost 2; bases outside the gene matches: 9. The CDR3 DNA reads TGCAGCGCAGATCACAGGGGGCTGGCCTACAATGAGCAGTTCTTC. Translating it yields CSADHRGLAYNEQFF.

This clonotype was counted between two and nine times. The chain recombines TRBV6-1 with TRBJ1-1; D is ambiguous. V gave up 3 bases and J gave up 10 bases, with 9 bases separating them. The CDR3 is 11 residues long. Germline V lookup: CDR1 MNHNS, CDR2 SASEGT. Written as DNA, the CDR3 is TGTGCCAGCAGTGAGGCGAAAGGAGCTTTCTTT. Amino acids: CASSEAKGAFF.

This clonotype occurred many times. The V call is TRBV2, the J call TRBJ1-4, with 7 bases identical to TRBD1. The germline V gene has CDR1 SNHLY and CDR2 FYNNEI. Trimming removed 0 bases from V and 7 bases from J; junction bases left unmatched: 11. The CDR3 spans 17 residues. CDR3 region: CASSEALRGASGEKLFF. CDR3 bases: TGTGCCAGCAGTGAAGCGCTCAGGGGGGCGAGTGGTGAAAAACTGTTTTTT.